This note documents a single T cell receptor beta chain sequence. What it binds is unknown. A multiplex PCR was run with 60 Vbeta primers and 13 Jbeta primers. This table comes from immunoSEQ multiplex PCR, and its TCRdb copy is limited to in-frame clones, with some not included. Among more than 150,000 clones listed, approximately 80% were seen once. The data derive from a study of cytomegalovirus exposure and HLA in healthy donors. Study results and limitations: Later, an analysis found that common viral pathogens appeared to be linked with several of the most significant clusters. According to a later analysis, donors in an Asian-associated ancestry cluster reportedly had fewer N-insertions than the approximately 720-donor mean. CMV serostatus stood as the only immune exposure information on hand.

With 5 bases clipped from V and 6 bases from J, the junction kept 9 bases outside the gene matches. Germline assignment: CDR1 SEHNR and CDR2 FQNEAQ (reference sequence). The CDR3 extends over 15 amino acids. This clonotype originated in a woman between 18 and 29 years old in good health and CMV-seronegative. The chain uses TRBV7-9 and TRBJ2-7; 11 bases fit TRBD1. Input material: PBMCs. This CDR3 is CASSITGTGGSEQYF. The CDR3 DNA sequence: TGTGCCAGCAGCATAACCGGGACAGGGGGTTCCGAGCAGTACTTC.